This TCR beta chain was observed in a study of metastatic and nonmetastatic thyroid tumors. Overall study: Repertoires were compared across blood and tumor or nodule tissue from malignant and benign thyroid patients.

The CDR3 consists of 18 residues. Germline V gene lookup returns CDR1 SGHAT and CDR2 FQNNGV. V gave up 5 bases and J gave up 4 bases; unmatched junction bases: 19. Findings and caveats of the study: Significantly greater TCR beta diversity was reportedly found in malignant thyroid tumors than in benign nodules (in blood and tumor).

TCRdb reanalyzed the PCR reads via MiXCR. The sample has some 41,000 clones, 28% seen once. In the case of this clone: Its target is not known.

Every patient was untreated before thyroid surgery. The sequenced material came from blood. This sequence was found in a male donor with papillary thyroid cancer or a benign thyroid nodule (not recorded which). Some clones in this sample may be carry-over from other donors' samples. V is TRBV11-2 and J is TRBJ2-7; 8 bases are a match to TRBD2. In nucleotides, the CDR3 is TGTGCCAGCAGCCCCGGGCCCCCGAGCGGGAGAGGAATGTACGAGCAGTACTTC. Its translation is CASSPGPPSGRGMYEQYF.